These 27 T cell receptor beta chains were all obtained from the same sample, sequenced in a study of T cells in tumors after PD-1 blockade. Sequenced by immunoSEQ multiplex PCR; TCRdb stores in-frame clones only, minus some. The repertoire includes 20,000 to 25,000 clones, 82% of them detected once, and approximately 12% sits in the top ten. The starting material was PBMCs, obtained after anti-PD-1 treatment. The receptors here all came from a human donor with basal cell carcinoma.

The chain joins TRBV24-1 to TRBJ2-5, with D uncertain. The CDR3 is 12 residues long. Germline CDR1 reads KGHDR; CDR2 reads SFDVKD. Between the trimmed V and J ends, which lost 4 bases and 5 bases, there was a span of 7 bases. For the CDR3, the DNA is TGTGCCACCAGTGACAAGAAGGAGACCCAGTACTTC. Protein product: CATSDKKETQYF.

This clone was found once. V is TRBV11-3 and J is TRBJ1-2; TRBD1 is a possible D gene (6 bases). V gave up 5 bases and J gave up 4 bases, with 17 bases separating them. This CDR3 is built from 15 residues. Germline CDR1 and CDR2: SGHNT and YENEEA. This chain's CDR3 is CASSLRGRGPYGYTF. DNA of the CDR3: TGTGCCAGCAGCCTTAGGGGCAGGGGTCCCTATGGCTACACCTTC.

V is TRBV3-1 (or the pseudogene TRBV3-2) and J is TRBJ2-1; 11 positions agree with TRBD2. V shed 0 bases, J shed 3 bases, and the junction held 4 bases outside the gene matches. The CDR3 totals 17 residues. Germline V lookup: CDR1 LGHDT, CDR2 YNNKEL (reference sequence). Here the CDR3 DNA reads TGTGCCAGCAGCCAAGAATTCACTAGCGGGGGCTACAATGAGCAGTTCTTC. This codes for CASSQEFTSGGYNEQFF.

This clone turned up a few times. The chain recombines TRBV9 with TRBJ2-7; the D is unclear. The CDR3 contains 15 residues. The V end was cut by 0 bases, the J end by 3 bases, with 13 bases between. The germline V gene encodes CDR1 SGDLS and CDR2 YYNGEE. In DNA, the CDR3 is TGTGCCAGCAGCGTAGACCCCAGTCCGGGCTACGAGCAGTACTTC. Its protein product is CASSVDPSPGYEQYF.

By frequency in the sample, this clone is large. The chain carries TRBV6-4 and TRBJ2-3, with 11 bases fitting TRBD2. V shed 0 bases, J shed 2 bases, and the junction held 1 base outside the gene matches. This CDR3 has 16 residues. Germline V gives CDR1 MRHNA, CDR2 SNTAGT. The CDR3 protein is CASSDSSGGATDTQYF. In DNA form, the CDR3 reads TGTGCCAGCAGTGACTCTAGCGGGGGGGCCACAGATACGCAGTATTTT.

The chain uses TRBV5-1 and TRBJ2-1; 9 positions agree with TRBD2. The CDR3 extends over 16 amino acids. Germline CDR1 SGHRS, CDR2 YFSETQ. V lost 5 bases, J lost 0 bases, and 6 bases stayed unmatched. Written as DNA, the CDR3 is TGCGCCAGCAGGGGACTAGCCACCCGCTCCTACAATGAGCAGTTCTTC. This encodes CASRGLATRSYNEQFF.

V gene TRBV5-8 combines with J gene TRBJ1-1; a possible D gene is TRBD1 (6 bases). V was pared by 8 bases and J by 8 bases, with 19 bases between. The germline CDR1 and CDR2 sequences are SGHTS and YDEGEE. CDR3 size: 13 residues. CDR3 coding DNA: TGTGCCAGAAGATCGACTACAGGGACCGAAGCTTTCTTT. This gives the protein CARRSTTGTEAFF.

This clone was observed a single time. CDR3 in amino acids: CASSLGDSHYGYTF. In DNA form, the CDR3 reads TGTGCCAGCAGCTTAGGGGACAGCCACTATGGCTACACCTTC. This rearrangement joins TRBV7-8 to TRBJ1-2; 7 bases line up with TRBD1. The CDR3 covers 14 residues. The V segment lost 1 base and the J segment 3 bases; nucleotides outside the gene matches: 2. Germline V gene sequence: CDR1 SGHVS, CDR2 FQNEAQ.

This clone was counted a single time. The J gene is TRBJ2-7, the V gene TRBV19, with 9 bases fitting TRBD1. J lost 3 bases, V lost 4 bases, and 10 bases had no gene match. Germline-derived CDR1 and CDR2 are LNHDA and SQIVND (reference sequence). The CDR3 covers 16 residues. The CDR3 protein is CASSTPWTGEYYEQYF. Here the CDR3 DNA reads TGTGCCAGTAGTACCCCCTGGACAGGGGAGTACTACGAGCAGTACTTC.

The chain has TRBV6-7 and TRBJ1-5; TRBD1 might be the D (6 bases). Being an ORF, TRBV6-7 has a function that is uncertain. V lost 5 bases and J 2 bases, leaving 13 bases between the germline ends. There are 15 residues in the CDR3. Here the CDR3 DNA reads TGTGCCAGCAGTCCAACGAACAGGGGCAATCAGCCCCAGCATTTT. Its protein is CASSPTNRGNQPQHF.

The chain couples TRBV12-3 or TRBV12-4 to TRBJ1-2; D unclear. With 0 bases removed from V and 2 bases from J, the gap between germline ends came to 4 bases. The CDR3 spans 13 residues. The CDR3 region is CASSLAGNYGYTF. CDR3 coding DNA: TGTGCCAGCAGTTTAGCGGGGAACTATGGCTACACCTTC.

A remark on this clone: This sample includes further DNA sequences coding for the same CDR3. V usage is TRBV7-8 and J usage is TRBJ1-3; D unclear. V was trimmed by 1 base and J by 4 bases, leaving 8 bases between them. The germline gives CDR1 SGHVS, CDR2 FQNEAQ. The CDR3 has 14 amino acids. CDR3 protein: CASSLGTAGNTIYF. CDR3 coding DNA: TGTGCCAGCAGCTTAGGGACGGCCGGAAACACCATATATTTT.

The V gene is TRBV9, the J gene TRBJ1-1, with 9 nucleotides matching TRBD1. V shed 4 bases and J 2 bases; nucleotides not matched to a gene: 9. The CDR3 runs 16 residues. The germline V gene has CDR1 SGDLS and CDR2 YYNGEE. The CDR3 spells CASSIGVGQGNTEAFF. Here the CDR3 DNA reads TGTGCCAGCAGCATCGGGGTGGGACAGGGAAACACTGAAGCTTTCTTT.

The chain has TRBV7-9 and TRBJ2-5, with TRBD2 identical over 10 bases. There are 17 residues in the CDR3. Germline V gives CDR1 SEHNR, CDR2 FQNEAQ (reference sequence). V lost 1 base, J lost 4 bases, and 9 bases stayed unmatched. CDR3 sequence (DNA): TGTGCCAGCAGCTTAGTGGGAGCGGGGGGGCCGGGAGAGACCCAGTACTTC. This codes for CASSLVGAGGPGETQYF.

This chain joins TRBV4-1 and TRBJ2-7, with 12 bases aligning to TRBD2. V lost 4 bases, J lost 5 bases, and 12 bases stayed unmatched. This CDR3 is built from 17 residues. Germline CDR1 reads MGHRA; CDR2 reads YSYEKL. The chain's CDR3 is CASSPFLAGGTLDEQYF. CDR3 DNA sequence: TGCGCCAGCAGCCCCTTCCTAGCGGGGGGGACTTTAGACGAGCAGTACTTC.

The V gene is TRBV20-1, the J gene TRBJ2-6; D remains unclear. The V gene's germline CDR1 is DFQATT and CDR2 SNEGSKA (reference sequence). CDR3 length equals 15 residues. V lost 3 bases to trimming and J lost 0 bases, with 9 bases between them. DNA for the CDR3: TGCAGTGCTAGTCCTACAACCTCTGGGGCCAACGTCCTGACTTTC. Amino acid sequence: CSASPTTSGANVLTF.

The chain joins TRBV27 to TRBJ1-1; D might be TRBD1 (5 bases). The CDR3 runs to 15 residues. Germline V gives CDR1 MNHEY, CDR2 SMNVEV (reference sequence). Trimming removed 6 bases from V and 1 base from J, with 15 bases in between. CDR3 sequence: CASSPGGVANTEAFF. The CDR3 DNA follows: TGTGCCAGCAGCCCGGGGGGGGTCGCGAACACTGAAGCTTTCTTT.

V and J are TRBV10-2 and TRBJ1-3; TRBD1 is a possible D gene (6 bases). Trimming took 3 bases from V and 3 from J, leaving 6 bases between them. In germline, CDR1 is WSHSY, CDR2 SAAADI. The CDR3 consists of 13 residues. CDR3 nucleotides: TGCGCCAGCAGTGACAGGGGTGGAAACACCATATATTTT. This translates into CASSDRGGNTIYF.

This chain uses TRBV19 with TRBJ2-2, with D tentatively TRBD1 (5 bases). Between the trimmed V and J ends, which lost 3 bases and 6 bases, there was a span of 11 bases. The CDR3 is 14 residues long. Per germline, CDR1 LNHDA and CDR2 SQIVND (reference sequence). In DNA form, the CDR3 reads TGTGCCAGTAGTATTCCAGGGAAGGCCGGGGAGCTGTTTTTT. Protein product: CASSIPGKAGELFF.

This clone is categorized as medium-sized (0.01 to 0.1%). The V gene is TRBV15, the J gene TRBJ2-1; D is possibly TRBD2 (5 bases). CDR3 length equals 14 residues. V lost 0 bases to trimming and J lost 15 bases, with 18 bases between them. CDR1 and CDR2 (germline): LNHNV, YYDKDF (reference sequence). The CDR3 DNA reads TGTGCCACCAGCAGAGATCTCGAACGGGATTATTTGTTCTTC. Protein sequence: CATSRDLERDYLFF.

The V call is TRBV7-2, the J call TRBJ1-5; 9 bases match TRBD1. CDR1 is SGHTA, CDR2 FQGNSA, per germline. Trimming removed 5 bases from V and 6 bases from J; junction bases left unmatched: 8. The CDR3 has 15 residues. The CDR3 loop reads CASSPQTGGGQPQHF. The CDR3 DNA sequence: TGTGCCAGCAGCCCACAGACAGGGGGGGGTCAGCCCCAGCATTTT.

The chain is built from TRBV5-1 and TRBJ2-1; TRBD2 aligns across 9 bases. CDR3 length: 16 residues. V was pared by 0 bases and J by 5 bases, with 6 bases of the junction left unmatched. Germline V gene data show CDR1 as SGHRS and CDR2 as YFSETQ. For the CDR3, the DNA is TGCGCCAGCAGCTTGGGCCGGGGACTAGCCGACAATGAGCAGTTCTTC. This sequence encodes CASSLGRGLADNEQFF. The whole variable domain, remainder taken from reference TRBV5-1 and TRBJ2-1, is KAGVTQTPRYLIKTRGQQVTLSCSPISGHRSVSWYQQTPGQGLQFLFEYFSETQRNKGNFPGRFSGRQFSNSRSEMNVSTLELGDSALYLCASSLGRGLADNEQFFGPGTRLTVL.

The CDR3: CASSPDRVVAFF. The CDR3 DNA follows: TGTGCCAGCTCACCCGACAGGGTTGTGGCTTTCTTT. V usage is TRBV18 and J usage is TRBJ1-1; TRBD1 matches at 7 bases. V shed 3 bases, J shed 11 bases, and the junction held 6 bases outside the gene matches. Germline V gene lookup returns CDR1 KGHSH and CDR2 LQKENI. This CDR3 spans 12 amino acids.

CDR3 DNA sequence: TGTGCCCGTTCTGTAGGGACGGAATATGGCTACACCTTC. Protein: CARSVGTEYGYTF. This chain joins TRBV2 and TRBJ1-2; weak D call: TRBD1 (5 bases). Germline V gene data show CDR1 as SNHLY and CDR2 as FYNNEI. The V and J ends lost 11 bases and 5 bases respectively, with 18 bases between them. The length of the CDR3 is 13 residues.

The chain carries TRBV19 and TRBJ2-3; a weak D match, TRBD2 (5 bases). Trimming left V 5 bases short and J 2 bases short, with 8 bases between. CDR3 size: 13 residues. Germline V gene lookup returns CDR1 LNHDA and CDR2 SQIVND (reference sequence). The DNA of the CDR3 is TGTGCCAGTAGTTGGGAGTTCACAGATACGCAGTATTTT. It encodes CASSWEFTDTQYF.

The CDR3: CASSLPGRAEETQYF. The CDR3 DNA follows: TGTGCCAGCAGCTTACCCGGCAGGGCCGAAGAGACCCAGTACTTC. This chain connects TRBV7-9 to TRBJ2-5; D perhaps matches TRBD1 (5 bases). Trimming took 2 bases from V and 3 from J, leaving 13 bases between them. The CDR3 length is 15 residues. CDR1 SEHNR and CDR2 FQNEAQ come from the germline V gene (reference sequence). The variable domain in full, with the rest retrieved from reference TRBV7-9 and TRBJ2-5, is DTGVSQNPRHKITKRGQNVTFRCDPISEHNRLYWYRQTLGQGPEFLTYFQNEAQLEKSRLLSDRFSAERPKGSFSTLEIQRTEQGDSAMYLCASSLPGRAEETQYFGPGTRLLVL.

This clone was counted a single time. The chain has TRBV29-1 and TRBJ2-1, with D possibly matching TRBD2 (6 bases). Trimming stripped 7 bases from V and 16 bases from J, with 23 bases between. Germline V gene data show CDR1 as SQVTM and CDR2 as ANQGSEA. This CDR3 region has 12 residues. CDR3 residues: CSALGRGTKYFF. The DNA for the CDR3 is TGCAGCGCCCTTGGGCGGGGCACGAAATATTTCTTC.